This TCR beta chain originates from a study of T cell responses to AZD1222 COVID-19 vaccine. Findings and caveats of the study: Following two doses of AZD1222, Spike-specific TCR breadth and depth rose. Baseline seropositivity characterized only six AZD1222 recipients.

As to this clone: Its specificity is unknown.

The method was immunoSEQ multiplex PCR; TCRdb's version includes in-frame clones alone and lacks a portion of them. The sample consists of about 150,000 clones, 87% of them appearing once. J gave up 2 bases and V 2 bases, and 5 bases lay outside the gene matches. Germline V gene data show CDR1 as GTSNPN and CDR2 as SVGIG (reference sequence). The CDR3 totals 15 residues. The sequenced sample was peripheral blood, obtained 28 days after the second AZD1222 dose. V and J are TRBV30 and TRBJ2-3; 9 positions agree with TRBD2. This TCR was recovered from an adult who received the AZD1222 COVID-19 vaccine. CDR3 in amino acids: CAWSTSGPYTDTQYF. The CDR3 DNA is TGTGCCTGGAGTACTAGCGGGCCCTACACAGATACGCAGTATTTT.